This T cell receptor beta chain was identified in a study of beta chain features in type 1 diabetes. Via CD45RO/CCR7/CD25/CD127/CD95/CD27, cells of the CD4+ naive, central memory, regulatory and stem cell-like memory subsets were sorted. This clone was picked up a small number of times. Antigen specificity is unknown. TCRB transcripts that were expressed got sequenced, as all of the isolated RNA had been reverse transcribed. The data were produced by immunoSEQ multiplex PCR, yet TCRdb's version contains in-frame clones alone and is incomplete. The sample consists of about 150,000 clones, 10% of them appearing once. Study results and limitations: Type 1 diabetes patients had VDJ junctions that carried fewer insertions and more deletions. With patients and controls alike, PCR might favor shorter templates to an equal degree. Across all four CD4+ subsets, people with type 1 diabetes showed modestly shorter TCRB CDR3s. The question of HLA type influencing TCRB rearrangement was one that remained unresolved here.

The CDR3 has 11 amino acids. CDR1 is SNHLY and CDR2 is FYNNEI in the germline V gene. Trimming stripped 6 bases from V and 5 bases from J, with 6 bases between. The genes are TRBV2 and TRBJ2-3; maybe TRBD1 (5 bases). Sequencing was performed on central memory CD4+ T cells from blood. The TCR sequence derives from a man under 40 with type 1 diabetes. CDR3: CASRGVDTQYF. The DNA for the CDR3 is TGTGCCAGCAGAGGGGTAGATACGCAGTATTTT.